Listed below are T cell receptor beta chains from one sample, sequenced in a study of blood T cell repertoires in COVID-19. The protocol was immunoSEQ multiplex PCR, while the TCRdb copy is restricted to in-frame clones and leaves out a portion. The sample records 400,000 to 500,000 clones, more than 70% being singletons. Sequencing input: PBMCs or T cells enriched from blood (not recorded which). These receptors came from a woman between 18 and 29 years old who had been exposed to COVID-19. Both conserved end residues are part of each CDR3. D genes are given only for firm matches. Some rows mark clone size as missing; the rest say once, few, many or name a class of expanded clone.

>-|TRBV9|TRBJ1-1|-
CASSVGEGSPMNTEAFF
TGTGCCAGCAGCGTAGGAGAGGGCAGCCCCATGAACACTGAAGCTTTCTTT
>TRBD1|TRBV6-1|TRBJ2-7|-
CASSSGQGHSYEQYF
TGTGCCAGCAGCTCGGGACAGGGGCACTCCTACGAGCAGTACTTC
>TRBD1|TRBV12-3/TRBV12-4|TRBJ1-2|-
CASSRDSPYGYTF
TGTGCCAGCAGTCGGGACAGTCCCTATGGCTACACCTTC
>-|TRBV30|TRBJ2-7|few
CAWRGLNIGLTTYEQYF
TGTGCCTGGAGGGGACTTAACATCGGACTCACCACCTACGAGCAGTACTTC
>-|TRBV7-9|TRBJ2-7|-
CASSSEGGGINEQYF
TGTGCCAGCAGCTCCGAGGGAGGGGGAATCAACGAGCAGTACTTC
>-|TRBV5-8|TRBJ2-2|-
CASCPRWTGTGVLFF
TGTGCCAGTTGCCCGAGATGGACAGGCACGGGGGTGCTGTTTTTT
>TRBD2|TRBV5-1|TRBJ2-7|-
CASSPIAGSPYEQYF
TGCGCCAGCAGCCCAATAGCGGGATCCCCCTACGAGCAGTACTTC
>TRBD2|TRBV27|TRBJ2-7|-
CASSLQSGGTYEQYF
TGTGCCAGCAGTTTACAGTCGGGAGGGACCTACGAGCAGTACTTC
>TRBD1|TRBV6-5|TRBJ1-6|few
CASRTGDSYNSPLHF
TGTGCCAGCCGTACAGGGGACTCCTATAATTCACCCCTCCACTTT
>-|TRBV6-2/TRBV6-3|TRBJ2-7|-
CASSYQGQQTYEQYF
TGTGCCAGCAGTTACCAAGGACAGCAAACCTACGAGCAGTACTTC
>-|TRBV4-3|TRBJ1-6|-
CASSQGSTGQSSPLHF
TGCGCCAGCAGCCAAGGCTCTACAGGGCAAAGCTCACCCCTCCACTTT
>-|TRBV27|TRBJ1-6|-
CASSTRDTNSPLHF
TGTGCCAGCAGCACCCGGGACACAAATTCACCCCTCCACTTT
>-|TRBV7-9|TRBJ2-3|-
CASSESTDTQYF
TGTGCCAGCAGCGAGAGTACAGATACGCAGTATTTT
>-|TRBV27|TRBJ2-3|few
CASSLGGDNPTDTQYF
TGTGCCAGCAGTTTGGGTGGGGACAATCCCACAGATACGCAGTATTTT
>-|TRBV28|TRBJ1-3|-
CASSQISGSGNTIYF
TGTGCCAGCAGTCAGATTAGCGGCTCTGGAAACACCATATATTTT
>TRBD1|TRBV18|TRBJ2-3|-
CASSPPDRVYRTDTQYF
TGTGCCAGCTCACCACCGGACAGGGTGTATCGCACAGATACGCAGTATTTT
>-|TRBV6-5|TRBJ1-1|-
CASTSGGGLFEAFF
TGTGCCAGCACCTCCGGGGGGGGCTTGTTTGAAGCTTTCTTT
>-|TRBV19|TRBJ2-7|-
CASSLGSGDGSYEQYF
TGTGCCAGTAGCCTAGGGTCAGGGGACGGCTCCTACGAGCAGTACTTC
>TRBD2|TRBV4-2|TRBJ2-3|-
CASSSRTSGSTDTQYF
TGTGCCAGCAGCTCCCGGACTAGCGGAAGCACAGATACGCAGTATTTT
>TRBD1|TRBV28|TRBJ2-5|-
CASSLGQGALEETQYF
TGTGCCAGCAGTTTGGGACAGGGGGCGCTTGAAGAGACCCAGTACTTC
>-|TRBV18|TRBJ1-2|-
CASSPGVGFNYGYTF
TGTGCCAGCTCACCCGGGGTTGGCTTTAACTATGGCTACACCTTC
>TRBD1|TRBV7-2|TRBJ2-7|-
CASSFPGTGENEQYF
TGTGCCAGCAGCTTTCCCGGGACAGGAGAAAACGAGCAGTACTTC
>-|TRBV9|TRBJ2-5|-
CASSVAERAETQYF
TGTGCCAGCAGCGTAGCAGAGAGGGCAGAGACCCAGTACTTC
>TRBD2|TRBV6-2/TRBV6-3|TRBJ2-7|few
CASSDRLAGLYEQYF
TGTGCCAGCAGTGACAGACTAGCGGGCCTCTACGAGCAGTACTTC
>TRBD1|TRBV6-5|TRBJ1-2|-
CASRTSRGRNYGYTF
TGTGCCAGCAGGACTTCCAGGGGGCGTAACTATGGCTACACCTTC
>-|TRBV29-1|TRBJ2-7|-
CSVELQGAPYEQYF
TGCAGCGTTGAGCTACAAGGGGCGCCCTACGAGCAGTACTTC
>TRBD1|TRBV7-6|TRBJ1-3|-
CASSQTWTGGNTIYF
TGTGCCAGCAGCCAAACCTGGACAGGGGGAAACACCATATATTTT
>-|TRBV4-3|TRBJ1-4|-
CASSQEAGGSEKLFF
TGCGCCAGCAGCCAAGAGGCAGGTGGGAGTGAAAAACTGTTTTTT
>TRBD1|TRBV24-1|TRBJ1-2|-
CATSGGTGSNYGYTF
TGTGCCACCAGCGGGGGGACAGGGTCGAACTATGGCTACACCTTC
>-|TRBV12-5|TRBJ2-7|-
CASGLGAFVGALEQYF
TGTGCTAGTGGTTTGGGTGCCTTTGTGGGGGCTCTCGAGCAGTACTTC
>-|TRBV28|TRBJ2-5|-
CASSPAGEETQYF
TGTGCCAGCAGTCCAGCGGGCGAGGAGACCCAGTACTTC
>TRBD1|TRBV2|TRBJ1-2|-
CASSQRQGASYGYTF
TGTGCCAGCAGCCAAAGGCAGGGGGCGAGCTATGGCTACACCTTC
>-|TRBV5-8|TRBJ2-1|-
CASSPEGVHNEQFF
TGTGCCAGCAGCCCCGAGGGGGTCCACAATGAGCAGTTCTTC
>-|TRBV25-1|TRBJ1-2|-
CASSDTLGGALGAGYTF
TGTGCCAGCAGTGATACCTTGGGGGGGGCGTTGGGCGCTGGCTACACCTTC
>-|TRBV23-1|TRBJ2-1|-
CASAGGGPGSSYNEQFF
TGCGCCAGCGCTGGGGGGGGGCCCGGGAGCTCCTACAATGAGCAGTTCTTC
>-|TRBV24-1|TRBJ2-3|-
CATGESTDTQYF
TGTGCCACCGGAGAGAGCACAGATACGCAGTATTTT
>-|TRBV5-8|TRBJ2-7|-
CASSLGAGAYEQYF
TGTGCCAGCAGCTTAGGGGCAGGGGCCTACGAGCAGTACTTC
>TRBD1|TRBV5-1|TRBJ1-4|-
CASSPHTGGGNEKLFF
TGCGCCAGCAGCCCACACACAGGGGGTGGCAATGAAAAACTGTTTTTT
>-|TRBV21-1|TRBJ2-2|-
CASSKGHRRGRQTGELFF
TGTGCCAGCAGCAAAGGGCATAGGCGGGGGAGACAGACCGGGGAGCTGTTTTTT
>-|TRBV2|TRBJ1-2|-
CARGAGGLGLHGYTF
TGTGCCAGAGGGGCCGGGGGTTTAGGTTTGCATGGCTACACCTTC
>TRBD1|TRBV6-2/TRBV6-3|TRBJ1-5|-
CASSYGRGSRNQPQHF
TGTGCCAGCAGTTACGGCAGGGGGAGTCGCAATCAGCCCCAGCATTTT
>TRBD1|TRBV7-2|TRBJ2-5|-
CASSLTGTAETQYF
TGTGCCAGCAGTTTGACCGGGACAGCAGAGACCCAGTACTTC
>-|TRBV7-2|TRBJ2-1|-
CASSLSSVGMYNEQFF
TGTGCCAGCAGCTTATCTAGCGTAGGGATGTACAATGAGCAGTTCTTC
>TRBD1|TRBV11-2|TRBJ1-2|-
CASSSAGGYGYTF
TGTGCCAGCAGCTCCGCAGGGGGATACGGCTACACCTTC
>TRBD2|TRBV15|TRBJ2-1|few
CATSRGTSGSVEQFF
TGTGCCACCAGCAGGGGGACTAGCGGGAGTGTGGAGCAGTTCTTC
>-|TRBV7-9|TRBJ1-2|-
CASSLIQGPRYGYTF
TGTGCCAGCAGCTTAATCCAGGGGCCTAGATATGGCTACACCTTC